This record looks at one TCR beta chain sequence and its context. Its cognate antigen is unknown. It was RNA transcripts that yielded the amplified TCR beta CDR3 regions. The primer set for the first-round RT-PCR of the TCR CDR3 was HTBI. Via MiXCR, TCRdb re-called the multiplex PCR reads, giving one row per CDR3 protein. The sample gives under 400,000 distinct CDR3 sequences, roughly 25% of which show up once; around 70% is in the top ten. This sample was included in a study of T cells in Graves' hyperthyroidism and ophthalmopathy. Looking at the study overall: Peripheral blood samples were taken at initial diagnosis, prior to any treatment.

General study points: Ophthalmopathy and stable hyperthyroidism were told apart by a 13 V-J model.

The study left out patients who had uncontrolled infection, other autoimmune disease, pregnancy or lactation. Between the trimmed V and J ends, which lost 6 bases and 3 bases, there was a span of 9 bases. The CDR3 length is 13 residues. CDR1 and CDR2 from the germline V gene are MDHEN and SYDVKM. Sample: blood. The chain couples TRBV28 to TRBJ1-5; D is possibly TRBD1 (5 bases). The receptor comes from a man in his fifties with Graves' hyperthyroidism. CDR3 sequence: CASSYRFNQPQHF. For the CDR3, the DNA is TGTGCCAGCAGCTACAGGTTCAATCAGCCCCAGCATTTT. Combining the CDR3 with reference TRBV28 and TRBJ1-5 gives the whole variable domain DVKVTQSSRYLVKRTGEKVFLECVQDMDHENMFWYRQDPGLGLRLIYFSYDVKMKEKGDIPEGYSVSREKKERFSLILESASTNQTSMYLCASSYRFNQPQHFGDGTRLSIL.